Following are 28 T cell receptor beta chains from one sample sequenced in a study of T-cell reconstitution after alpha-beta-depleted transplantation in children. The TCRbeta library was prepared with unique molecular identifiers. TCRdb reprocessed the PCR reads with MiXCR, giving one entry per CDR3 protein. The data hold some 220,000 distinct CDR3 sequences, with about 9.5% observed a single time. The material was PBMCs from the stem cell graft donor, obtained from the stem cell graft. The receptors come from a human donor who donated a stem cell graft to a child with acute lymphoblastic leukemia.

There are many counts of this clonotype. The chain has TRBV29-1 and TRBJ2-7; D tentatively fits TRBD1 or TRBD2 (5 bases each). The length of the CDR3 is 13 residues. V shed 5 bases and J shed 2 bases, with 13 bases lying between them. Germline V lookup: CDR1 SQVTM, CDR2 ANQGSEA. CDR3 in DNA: TGCAGCGTTCAAGGGGACGGAGCCTACGAGCAGTACTTC. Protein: CSVQGDGAYEQYF.

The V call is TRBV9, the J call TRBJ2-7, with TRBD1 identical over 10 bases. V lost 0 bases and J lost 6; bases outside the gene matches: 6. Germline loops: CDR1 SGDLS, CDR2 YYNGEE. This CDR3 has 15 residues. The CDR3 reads CASSVASGTGVEQYF. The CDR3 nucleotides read TGTGCCAGCAGCGTAGCTTCCGGGACAGGGGTCGAGCAGTACTTC.

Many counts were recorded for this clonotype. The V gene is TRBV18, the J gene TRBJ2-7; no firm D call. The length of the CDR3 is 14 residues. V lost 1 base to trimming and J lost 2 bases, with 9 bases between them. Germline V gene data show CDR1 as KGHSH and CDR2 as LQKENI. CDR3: CASSPLIETYEQYF. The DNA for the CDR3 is TGTGCCAGCTCACCACTTATCGAAACCTACGAGCAGTACTTC.

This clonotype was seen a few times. The CDR3 region is CASSWGQEYTEAFF. The CDR3 DNA sequence: TGCGCCAGCAGCTGGGGACAGGAGTACACTGAAGCTTTCTTT. The genes are TRBV5-1 and TRBJ1-1, with 8 bases lining up with TRBD1. Trimming took 3 bases from V and 3 from J; bases not matched to a gene: 4. Germline values: CDR1 SGHRS, CDR2 YFSETQ. The CDR3 spans 14 residues.

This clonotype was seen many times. The CDR3 is CSARTAKNIQYF. The CDR3 bases are TGCAGTGCTCGGACAGCCAAAAACATTCAGTACTTC. The V call is TRBV20-1, the J call TRBJ2-4; no firm D call. V lost 5 bases and J 0 bases, leaving 5 bases between the germline ends. The CDR3 extends over 12 amino acids. Germline CDR1 DFQATT, CDR2 SNEGSKA (reference sequence).

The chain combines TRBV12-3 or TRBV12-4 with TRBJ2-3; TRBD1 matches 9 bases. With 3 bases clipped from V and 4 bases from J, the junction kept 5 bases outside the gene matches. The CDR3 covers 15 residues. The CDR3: CASSFGTGRADTQYF. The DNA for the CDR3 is TGTGCCAGCAGTTTTGGGACAGGGCGCGCAGATACGCAGTATTTT.

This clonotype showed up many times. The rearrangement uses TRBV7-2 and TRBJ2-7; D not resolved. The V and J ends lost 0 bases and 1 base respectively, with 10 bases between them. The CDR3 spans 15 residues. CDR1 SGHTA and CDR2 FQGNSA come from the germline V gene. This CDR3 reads CASSLAVTISYEQYF. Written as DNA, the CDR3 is TGTGCCAGCAGCTTAGCTGTGACAATTTCCTACGAGCAGTACTTC. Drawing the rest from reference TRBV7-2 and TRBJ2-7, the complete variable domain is GAGVSQSPSNKVTEKGKDVELRCDPISGHTALYWYRQSLGQGLEFLIYFQGNSAPDKSGLPSDRFSAERTGGSVSTLTIQRTQQEDSAVYLCASSLAVTISYEQYFGPGTRLTVT.

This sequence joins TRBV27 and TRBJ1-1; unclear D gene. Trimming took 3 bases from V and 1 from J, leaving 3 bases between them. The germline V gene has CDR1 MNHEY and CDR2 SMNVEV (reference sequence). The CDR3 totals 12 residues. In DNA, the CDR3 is TGTGCCAGCAGTTTTTGGAACACTGAAGCTTTCTTT. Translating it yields CASSFWNTEAFF.

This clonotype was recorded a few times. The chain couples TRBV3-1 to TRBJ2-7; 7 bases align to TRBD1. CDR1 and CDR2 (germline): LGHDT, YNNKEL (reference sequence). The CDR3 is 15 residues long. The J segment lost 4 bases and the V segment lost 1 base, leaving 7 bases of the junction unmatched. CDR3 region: CASSQAQDRRYEQYF. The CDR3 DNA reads TGTGCCAGCAGCCAAGCCCAGGACAGGAGATACGAGCAGTACTTC.

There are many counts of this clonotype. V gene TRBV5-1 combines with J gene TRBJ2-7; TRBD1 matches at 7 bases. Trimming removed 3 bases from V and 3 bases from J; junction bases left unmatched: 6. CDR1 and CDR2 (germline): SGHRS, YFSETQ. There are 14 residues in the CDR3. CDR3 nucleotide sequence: TGCGCCAGCAGCTGGGGGACAGATTACTACGAGCAGTACTTC. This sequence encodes CASSWGTDYYEQYF.

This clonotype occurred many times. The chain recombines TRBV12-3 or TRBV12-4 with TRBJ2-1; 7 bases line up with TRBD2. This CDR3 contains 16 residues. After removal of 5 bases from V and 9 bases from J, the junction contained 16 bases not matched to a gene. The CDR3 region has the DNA TGTGCCAGCAGTCCCAAAGGACTAGGGGACTTAATTGAGCAGTTCTTC. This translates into CASSPKGLGDLIEQFF.

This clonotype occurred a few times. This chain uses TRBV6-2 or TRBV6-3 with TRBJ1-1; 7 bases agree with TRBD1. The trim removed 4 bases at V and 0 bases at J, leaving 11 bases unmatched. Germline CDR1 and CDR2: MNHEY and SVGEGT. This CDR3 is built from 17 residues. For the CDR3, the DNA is TGTGCCAGCAGTTCGAACCGACAGGGCTTCGTGAACACTGAAGCTTTCTTT. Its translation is CASSSNRQGFVNTEAFF.

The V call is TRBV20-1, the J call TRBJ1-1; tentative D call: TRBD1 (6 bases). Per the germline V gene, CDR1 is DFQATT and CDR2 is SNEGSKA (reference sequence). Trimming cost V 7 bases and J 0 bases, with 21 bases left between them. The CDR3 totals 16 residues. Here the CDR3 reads CSGPQQGFLMNTEAFF. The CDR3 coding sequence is TGCAGTGGGCCCCAACAGGGATTCCTGATGAACACTGAAGCTTTCTTT.

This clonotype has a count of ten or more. CDR3 nucleotides: TGTGCCAGCAGCATACCAAGGGGGGCGAGCACAGATACGCAGTATTTT. It specifies CASSIPRGASTDTQYF. The J gene is TRBJ2-3, the V gene TRBV5-5; TRBD1 or TRBD2 may be the D gene (6 bases each). The V end was cut by 4 bases, the J end by 0 bases, with 15 bases between. From germline, CDR1 is SGHKS and CDR2 YYEKEE (reference sequence). This CDR3 is 16 amino acids long. Supplemented by reference TRBV5-5 and TRBJ2-3, the full variable domain reads DAGVTQSPTHLIKTRGQQVTLRCSPISGHKSVSWYQQVLGQGPQFIFQYYEKEERGRGNFPDRFSARQFPNYSSELNVNALLLGDSALYLCASSIPRGASTDTQYFGPGTRLTVL.

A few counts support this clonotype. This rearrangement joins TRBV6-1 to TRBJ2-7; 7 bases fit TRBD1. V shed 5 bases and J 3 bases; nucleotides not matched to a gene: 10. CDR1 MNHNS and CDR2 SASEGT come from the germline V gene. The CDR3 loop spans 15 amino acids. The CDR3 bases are TGTGCCAGCAGTAGAACAGGGGCCCTGAACTACGAGCAGTACTTC. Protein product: CASSRTGALNYEQYF.

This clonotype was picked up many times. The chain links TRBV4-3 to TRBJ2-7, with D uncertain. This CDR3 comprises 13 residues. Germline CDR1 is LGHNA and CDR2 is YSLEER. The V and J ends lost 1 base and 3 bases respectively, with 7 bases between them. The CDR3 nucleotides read TGCGCCAGCAGCCAAGGGGCCGGCTACGAGCAGTACTTC. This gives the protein CASSQGAGYEQYF.

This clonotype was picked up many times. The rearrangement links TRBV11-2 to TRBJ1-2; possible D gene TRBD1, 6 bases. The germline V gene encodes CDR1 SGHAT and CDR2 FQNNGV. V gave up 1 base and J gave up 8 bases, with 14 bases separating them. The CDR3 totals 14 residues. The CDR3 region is CASSLAQGREGYTF. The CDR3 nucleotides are TGTGCCAGCAGCTTAGCGCAGGGGAGGGAAGGCTACACCTTC.

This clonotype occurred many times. CDR3 in amino acids: CASSLAPANYGYTF. The CDR3 nucleotides read TGCGCCAGCAGCTTGGCCCCGGCTAACTATGGCTACACCTTC. The genes are TRBV5-1 and TRBJ1-2; D gene unclear. V was pared by 0 bases and J by 0 bases, with 6 bases between. The CDR3 is 14 residues long. Germline assignment: CDR1 SGHRS and CDR2 YFSETQ.

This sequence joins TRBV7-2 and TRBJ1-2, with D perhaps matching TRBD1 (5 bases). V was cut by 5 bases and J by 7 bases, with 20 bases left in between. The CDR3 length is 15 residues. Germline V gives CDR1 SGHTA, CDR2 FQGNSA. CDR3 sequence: CASSLQTTAGGGYTF. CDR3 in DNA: TGTGCCAGCAGCCTACAGACGACAGCCGGGGGTGGCTACACCTTC.

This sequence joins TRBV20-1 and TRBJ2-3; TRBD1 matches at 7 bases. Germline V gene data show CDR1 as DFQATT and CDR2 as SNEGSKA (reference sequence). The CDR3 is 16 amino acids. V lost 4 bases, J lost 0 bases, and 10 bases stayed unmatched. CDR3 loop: CSAKQGGQASTDTQYF. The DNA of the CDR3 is TGCAGTGCTAAACAAGGCGGACAGGCCAGCACAGATACGCAGTATTTT.

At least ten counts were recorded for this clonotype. Here the CDR3 DNA reads TGCAGTGCTAGAGACGACAGGTACAATGAGCAGTTCTTC. Amino acids: CSARDDRYNEQFF. This chain connects TRBV20-1 to TRBJ2-1, with D perhaps matching TRBD1 (6 bases). CDR1 and CDR2 from the germline V gene are DFQATT and SNEGSKA (reference sequence). CDR3 length: 13 amino acids. V was pared by 0 bases and J by 4 bases, with 7 bases between.

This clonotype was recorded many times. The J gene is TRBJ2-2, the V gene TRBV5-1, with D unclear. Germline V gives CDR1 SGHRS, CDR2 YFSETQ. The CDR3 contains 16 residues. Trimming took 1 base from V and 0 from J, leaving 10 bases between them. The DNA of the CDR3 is TGCGCCAGCAGCTTGCAGGCCGGCGCGAACACCGGGGAGCTGTTTTTT. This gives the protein CASSLQAGANTGELFF.

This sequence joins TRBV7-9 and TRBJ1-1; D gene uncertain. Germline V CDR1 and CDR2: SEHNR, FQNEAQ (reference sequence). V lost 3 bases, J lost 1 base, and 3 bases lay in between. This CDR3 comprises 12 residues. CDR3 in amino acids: CASSFSNTEAFF. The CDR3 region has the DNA TGTGCCAGCAGCTTTTCGAACACTGAAGCTTTCTTT.

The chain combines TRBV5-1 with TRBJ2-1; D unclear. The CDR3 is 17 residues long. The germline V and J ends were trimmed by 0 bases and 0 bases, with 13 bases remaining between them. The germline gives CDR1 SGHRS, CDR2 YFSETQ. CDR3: CASSLAVSGISYNEQFF. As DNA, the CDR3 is TGCGCCAGCAGCTTGGCCGTATCGGGTATCTCCTACAATGAGCAGTTCTTC.

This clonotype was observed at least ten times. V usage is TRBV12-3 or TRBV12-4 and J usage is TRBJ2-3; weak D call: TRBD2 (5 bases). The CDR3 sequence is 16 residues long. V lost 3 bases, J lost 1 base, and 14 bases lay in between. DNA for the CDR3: TGTGCCAGCAGTTTGAATGCGGGTGGGGGCACAGATACGCAGTATTTT. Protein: CASSLNAGGGTDTQYF.

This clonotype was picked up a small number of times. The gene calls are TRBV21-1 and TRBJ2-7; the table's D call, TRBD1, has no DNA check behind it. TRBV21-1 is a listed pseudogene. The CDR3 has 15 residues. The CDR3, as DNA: TGTGCCAGCAGCCACGGGACAGGGGGTCGGGACGAGCAGTACTTC. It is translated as CASSHGTGGRDEQYF.

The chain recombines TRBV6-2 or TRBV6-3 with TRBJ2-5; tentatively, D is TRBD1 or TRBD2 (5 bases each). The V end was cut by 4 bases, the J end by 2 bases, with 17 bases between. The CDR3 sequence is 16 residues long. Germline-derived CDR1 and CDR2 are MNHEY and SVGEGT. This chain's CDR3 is CASSWIWDGSQETQYF. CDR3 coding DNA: TGTGCCAGCAGTTGGATCTGGGACGGTAGTCAAGAGACCCAGTACTTC.

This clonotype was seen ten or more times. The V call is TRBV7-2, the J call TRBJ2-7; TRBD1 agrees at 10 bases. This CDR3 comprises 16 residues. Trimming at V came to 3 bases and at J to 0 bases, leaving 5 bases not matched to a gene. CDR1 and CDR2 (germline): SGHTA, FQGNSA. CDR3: CASSFGGQGTSYEQYF. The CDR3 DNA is TGTGCCAGCAGCTTTGGGGGACAGGGGACCTCCTACGAGCAGTACTTC.